This T cell receptor (beta chain) was identified during a study of blood T cells in healthy people across ages. The overall study: Template switching captured about one barcoded beta molecule per two T cells.

Sample-barcoded 5' priming and a J-beta primer mix drove a second PCR of about 7 to 11 cycles. MiXCR, run by TCRdb on the 5' RACE reads, gives a single entry per CDR3 protein. The table lists 1,300,000 or so distinct CDR3 sequences, approximately 59% of them singletons, with roughly 7% in the top ten. The ends were cut back, 6 bases at V and 5 bases at J, with 13 bases in the middle. This CDR3 is built from 12 residues. CDR1 SQVTM and CDR2 ANQGSEA come from the germline V gene. In its sample, this clonotype was seen a few times. Its target is unknown. Study observations and caveats: Changes seen in expanded clonotypes were possibly confounded by donor CMV status left unknown.

Sample: blood. The chain carries TRBV29-1 and TRBJ2-5; possibly TRBD1 or TRBD2 for D (6 bases each). The sequence was collected from a man aged 18 to 30 in good health. The CDR3 nucleotides read TGCAGCGTGACCTCGGGGGCCGAGACCCAGTACTTC. It yields the protein CSVTSGAETQYF.